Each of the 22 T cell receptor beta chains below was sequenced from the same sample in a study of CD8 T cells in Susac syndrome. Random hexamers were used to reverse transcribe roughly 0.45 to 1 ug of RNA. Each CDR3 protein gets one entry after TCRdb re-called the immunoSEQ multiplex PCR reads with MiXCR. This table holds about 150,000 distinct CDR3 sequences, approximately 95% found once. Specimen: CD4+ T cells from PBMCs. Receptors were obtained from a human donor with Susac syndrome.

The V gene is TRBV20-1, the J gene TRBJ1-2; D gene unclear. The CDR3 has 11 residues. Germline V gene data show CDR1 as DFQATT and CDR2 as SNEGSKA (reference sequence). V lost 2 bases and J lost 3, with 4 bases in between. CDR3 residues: CSARSDYGYTF. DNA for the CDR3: TGCAGTGCTAGATCAGACTATGGCTACACCTTC.

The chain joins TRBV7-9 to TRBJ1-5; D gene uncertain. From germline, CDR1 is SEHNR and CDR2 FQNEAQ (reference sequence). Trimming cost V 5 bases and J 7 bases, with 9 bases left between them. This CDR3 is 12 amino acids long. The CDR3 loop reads CASSPVGQPQHF. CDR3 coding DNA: TGTGCCAGCAGCCCCGTCGGGCAGCCCCAGCATTTT. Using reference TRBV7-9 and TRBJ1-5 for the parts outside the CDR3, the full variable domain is DTGVSQNPRHKITKRGQNVTFRCDPISEHNRLYWYRQTLGQGPEFLTYFQNEAQLEKSRLLSDRFSAERPKGSFSTLEIQRTEQGDSAMYLCASSPVGQPQHFGDGTRLSIL.

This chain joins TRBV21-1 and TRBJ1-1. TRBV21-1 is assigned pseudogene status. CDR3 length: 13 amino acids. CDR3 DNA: TGTGCCAGCAGCAAAACCTTGAACACTGAAGCTTTCTTT. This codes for CASSKTLNTEAFF.

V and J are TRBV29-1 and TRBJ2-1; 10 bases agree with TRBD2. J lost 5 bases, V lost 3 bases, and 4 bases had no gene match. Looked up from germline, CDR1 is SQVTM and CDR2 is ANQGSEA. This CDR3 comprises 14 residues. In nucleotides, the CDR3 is TGCAGCGTTGAGGGGACTAGCGCCCACAATGAGCAGTTCTTC. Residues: CSVEGTSAHNEQFF.

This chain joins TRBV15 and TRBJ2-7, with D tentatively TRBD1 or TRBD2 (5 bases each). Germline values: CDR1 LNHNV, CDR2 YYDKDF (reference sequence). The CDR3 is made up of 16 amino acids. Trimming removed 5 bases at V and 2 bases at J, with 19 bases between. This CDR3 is CATSVGAVRGTYEQYF. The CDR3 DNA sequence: TGTGCCACCAGCGTAGGTGCCGTGAGGGGAACCTACGAGCAGTACTTC.

CDR3 loop: CASSRRQGGYTF. CDR3 bases: TGTGCCAGCAGCCGCCGACAGGGGGGCTACACCTTC. The chain links TRBV11-2 to TRBJ1-2; 8 positions match TRBD1. The CDR3 covers 12 residues. Germline assignment: CDR1 SGHAT and CDR2 FQNNGV. Trimming at V came to 5 bases and at J to 8 bases, leaving 4 bases not matched to a gene.

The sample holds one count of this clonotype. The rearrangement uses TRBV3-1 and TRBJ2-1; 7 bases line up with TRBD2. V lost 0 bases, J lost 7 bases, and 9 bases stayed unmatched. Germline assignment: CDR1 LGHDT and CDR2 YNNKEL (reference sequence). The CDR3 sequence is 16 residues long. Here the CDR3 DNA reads TGTGCCAGCAGCCAAGAGTCTGGCGGGAGTGGTAATGAGCAGTTCTTC. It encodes CASSQESGGSGNEQFF.

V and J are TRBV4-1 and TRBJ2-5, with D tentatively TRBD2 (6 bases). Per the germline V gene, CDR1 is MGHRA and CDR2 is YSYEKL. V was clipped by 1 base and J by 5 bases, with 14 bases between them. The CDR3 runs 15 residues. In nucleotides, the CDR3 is TGCGCCAGCAGCCAAGTTCCGGGAGTGGCGGAGACCCAGTACTTC. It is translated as CASSQVPGVAETQYF.

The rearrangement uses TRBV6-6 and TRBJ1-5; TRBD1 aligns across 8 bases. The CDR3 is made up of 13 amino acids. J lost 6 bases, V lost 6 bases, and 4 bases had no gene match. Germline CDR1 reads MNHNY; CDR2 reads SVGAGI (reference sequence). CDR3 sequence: CASRDREGQPQHF. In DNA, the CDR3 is TGTGCCAGCAGGGACAGGGAGGGTCAGCCCCAGCATTTT.

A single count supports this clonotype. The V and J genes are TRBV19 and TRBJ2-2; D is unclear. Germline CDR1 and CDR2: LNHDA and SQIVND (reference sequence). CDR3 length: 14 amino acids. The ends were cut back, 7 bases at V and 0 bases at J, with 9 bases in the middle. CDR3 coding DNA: TGTGCCAGTACCCGGGCCCCGAACACCGGGGAGCTGTTTTTT. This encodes CASTRAPNTGELFF.

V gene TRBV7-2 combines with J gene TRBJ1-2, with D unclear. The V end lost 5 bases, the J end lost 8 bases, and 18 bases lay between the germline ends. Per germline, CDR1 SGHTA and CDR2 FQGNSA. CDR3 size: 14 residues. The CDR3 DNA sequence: TGTGCCAGCAGCCTCTCCGGACCGACCTGGGGCTACACCTTC. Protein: CASSLSGPTWGYTF.

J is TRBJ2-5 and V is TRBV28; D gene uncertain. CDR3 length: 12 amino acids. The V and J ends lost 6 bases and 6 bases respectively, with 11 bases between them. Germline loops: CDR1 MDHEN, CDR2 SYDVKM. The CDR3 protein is CASRMGRKTQYF. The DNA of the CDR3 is TGTGCCAGCAGAATGGGTCGGAAGACCCAGTACTTC.

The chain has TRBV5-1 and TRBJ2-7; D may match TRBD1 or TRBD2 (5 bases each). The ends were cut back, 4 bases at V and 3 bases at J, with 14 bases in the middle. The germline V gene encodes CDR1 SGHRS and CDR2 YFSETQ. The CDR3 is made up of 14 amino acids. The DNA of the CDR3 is TGCGCCAGCAGCGGAACGGGACCGATCTACGAGCAGTACTTC. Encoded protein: CASSGTGPIYEQYF.

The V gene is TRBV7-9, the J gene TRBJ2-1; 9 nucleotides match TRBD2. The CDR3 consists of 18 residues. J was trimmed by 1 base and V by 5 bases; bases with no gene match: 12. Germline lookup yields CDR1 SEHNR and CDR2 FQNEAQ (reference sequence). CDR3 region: CASSPASGKEWSYNEQFF. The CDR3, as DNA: TGTGCCAGCAGCCCGGCTAGCGGGAAGGAGTGGTCCTACAATGAGCAGTTCTTC.

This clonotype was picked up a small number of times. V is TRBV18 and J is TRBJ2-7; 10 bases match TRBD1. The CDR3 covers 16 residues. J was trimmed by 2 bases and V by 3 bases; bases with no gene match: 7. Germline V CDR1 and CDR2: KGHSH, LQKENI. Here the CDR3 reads CASSPPGTGATYEQYF. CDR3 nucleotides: TGTGCCAGCTCACCTCCTGGGACAGGGGCGACCTACGAGCAGTACTTC.

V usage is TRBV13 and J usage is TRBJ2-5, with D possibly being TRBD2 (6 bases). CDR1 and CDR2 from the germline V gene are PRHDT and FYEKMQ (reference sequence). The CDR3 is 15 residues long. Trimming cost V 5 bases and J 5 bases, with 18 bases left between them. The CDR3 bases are TGTGCCAGCAGCCCGGCCCCGACTAGTTTGGAGACCCAGTACTTC. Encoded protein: CASSPAPTSLETQYF.

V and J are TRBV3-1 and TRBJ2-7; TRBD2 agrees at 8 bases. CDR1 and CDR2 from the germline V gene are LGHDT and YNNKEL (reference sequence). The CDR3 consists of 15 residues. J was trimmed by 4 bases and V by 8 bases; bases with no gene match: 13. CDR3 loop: CASSRPGLDQYEQYF. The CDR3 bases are TGTGCCAGCTCTCGCCCGGGACTAGATCAATACGAGCAGTACTTC.

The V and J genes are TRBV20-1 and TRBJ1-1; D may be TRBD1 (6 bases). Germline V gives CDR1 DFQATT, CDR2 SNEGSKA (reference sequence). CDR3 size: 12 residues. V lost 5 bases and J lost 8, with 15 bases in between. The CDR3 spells CSAPGQIYEAFF. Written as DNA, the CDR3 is TGCAGTGCTCCCGGACAGATATACGAAGCTTTCTTT.

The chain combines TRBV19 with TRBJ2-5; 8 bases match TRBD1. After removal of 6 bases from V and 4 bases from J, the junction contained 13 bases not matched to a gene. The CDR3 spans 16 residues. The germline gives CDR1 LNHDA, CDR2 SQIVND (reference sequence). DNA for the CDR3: TGTGCCAGTAGATCCGGGACAGGTCACCCCCGAGAGACCCAGTACTTC. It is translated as CASRSGTGHPRETQYF. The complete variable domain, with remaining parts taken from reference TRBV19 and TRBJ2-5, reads DGGITQSPKYLFRKEGQNVTLSCEQNLNHDAMYWYRQDPGQGLRLIYYSQIVNDFQKGDIAEGYSVSREKKESFPLTVTSAQKNPTAFYLCASRSGTGHPRETQYFGPGTRLLVL.

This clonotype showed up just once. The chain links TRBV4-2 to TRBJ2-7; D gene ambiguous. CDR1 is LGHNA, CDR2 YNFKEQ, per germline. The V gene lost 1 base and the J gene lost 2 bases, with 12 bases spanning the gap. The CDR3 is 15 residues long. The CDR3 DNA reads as TGTGCCAGCAGCCAAGTCACGGGCGGTACCTACGAGCAGTACTTC. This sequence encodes CASSQVTGGTYEQYF.

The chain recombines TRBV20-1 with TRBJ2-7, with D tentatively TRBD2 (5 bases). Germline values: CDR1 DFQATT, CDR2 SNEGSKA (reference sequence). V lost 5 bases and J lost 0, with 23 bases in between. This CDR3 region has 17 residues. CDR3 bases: TGCAGTGCTCCAAGCCCAATAGGAGGAGTAAGCTCCTACGAGCAGTACTTC. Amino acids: CSAPSPIGGVSSYEQYF.

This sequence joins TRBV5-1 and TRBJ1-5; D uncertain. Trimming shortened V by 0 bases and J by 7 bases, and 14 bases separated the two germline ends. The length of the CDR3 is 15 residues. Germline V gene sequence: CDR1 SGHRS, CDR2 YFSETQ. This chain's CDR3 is CASSLDERVGQPQHF. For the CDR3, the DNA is TGCGCCAGCAGCTTGGATGAAAGGGTAGGGCAGCCCCAGCATTTT. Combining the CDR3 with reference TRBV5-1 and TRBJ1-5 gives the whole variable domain KAGVTQTPRYLIKTRGQQVTLSCSPISGHRSVSWYQQTPGQGLQFLFEYFSETQRNKGNFPGRFSGRQFSNSRSEMNVSTLELGDSALYLCASSLDERVGQPQHFGDGTRLSIL.